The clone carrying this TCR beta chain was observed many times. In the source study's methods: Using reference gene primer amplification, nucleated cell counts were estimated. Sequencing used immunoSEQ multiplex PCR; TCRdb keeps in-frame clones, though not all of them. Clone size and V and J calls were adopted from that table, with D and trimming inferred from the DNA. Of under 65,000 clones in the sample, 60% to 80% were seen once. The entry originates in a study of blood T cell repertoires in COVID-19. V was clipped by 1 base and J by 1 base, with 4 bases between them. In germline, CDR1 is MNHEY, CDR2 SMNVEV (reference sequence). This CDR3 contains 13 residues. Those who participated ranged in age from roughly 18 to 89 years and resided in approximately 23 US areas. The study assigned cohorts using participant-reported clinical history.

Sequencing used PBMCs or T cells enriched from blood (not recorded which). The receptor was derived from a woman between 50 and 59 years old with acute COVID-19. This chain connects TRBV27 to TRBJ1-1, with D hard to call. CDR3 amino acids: CASSLYKNTEAFF. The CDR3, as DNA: TGTGCCAGCAGTTTATACAAGAACACTGAAGCTTTCTTT.